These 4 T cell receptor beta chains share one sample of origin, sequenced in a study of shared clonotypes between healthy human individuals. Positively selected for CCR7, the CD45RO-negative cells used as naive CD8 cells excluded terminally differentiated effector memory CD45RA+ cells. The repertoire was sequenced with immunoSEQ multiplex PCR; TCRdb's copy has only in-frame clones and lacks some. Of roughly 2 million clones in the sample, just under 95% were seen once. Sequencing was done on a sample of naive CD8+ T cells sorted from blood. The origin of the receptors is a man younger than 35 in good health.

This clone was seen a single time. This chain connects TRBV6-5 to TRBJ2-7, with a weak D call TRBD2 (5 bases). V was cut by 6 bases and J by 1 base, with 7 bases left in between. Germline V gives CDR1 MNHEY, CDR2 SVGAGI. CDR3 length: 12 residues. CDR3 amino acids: CASRGLSYEQYF. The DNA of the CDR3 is TGTGCCAGCAGAGGACTTTCCTACGAGCAGTACTTC.

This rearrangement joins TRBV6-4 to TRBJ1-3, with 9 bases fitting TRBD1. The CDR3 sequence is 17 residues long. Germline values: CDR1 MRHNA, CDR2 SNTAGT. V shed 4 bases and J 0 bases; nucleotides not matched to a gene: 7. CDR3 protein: CASSVTGQGLSGNTIYF. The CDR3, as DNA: TGTGCCAGCAGTGTAACGGGACAGGGCCTCTCTGGAAACACCATATATTTT.

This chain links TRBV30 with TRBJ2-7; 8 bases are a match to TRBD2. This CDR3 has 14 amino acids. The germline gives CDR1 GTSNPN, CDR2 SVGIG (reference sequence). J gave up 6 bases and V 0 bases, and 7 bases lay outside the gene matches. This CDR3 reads CAWSVRGGLGEQYF. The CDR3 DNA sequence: TGTGCCTGGAGTGTACGGGGGGGCCTCGGCGAGCAGTACTTC.

CDR3 protein: CASSESPGGEAFF. The CDR3 bases are TGTGCCAGCAGTGAATCTCCAGGGGGTGAAGCTTTCTTT. The chain joins TRBV6-1 to TRBJ1-1, with TRBD1 matching over 7 bases. The V and J ends lost 2 bases and 7 bases, in that order; junction bases with no gene match: 4. The germline V gene encodes CDR1 MNHNS and CDR2 SASEGT. The CDR3 spans 13 residues.